This entry concerns a single TCR beta chain. The antigen this receptor binds is unknown. Base qualities are not at hand, and no much larger clone is one base apart. The donors were healthy, HIV-negative adults with no recently reported acute infections or vaccinations. Only Caucasian adults living in Nashville, Tennessee, USA were represented among the donors. In the unsorted samples, around 81 million PBMCs were counted, and genomic DNA was extracted using the QIAamp DNA Blood Mini kit. After blood collection by leukapheresis, PBMCs were isolated using Ficoll-Histopaque density gradient centrifugation and then cryopreserved in the vapor phase of liquid nitrogen. The sample originates from a study of shared clonotypes between healthy human individuals (dated by TCRdb to about 2020). Looking at the study overall: A few men and two women, aged 18 to 49 years, made up the cohort. Per donor, leukapheresis produced somewhere between about 0.9 and 10 billion PBMCs. Blood TCR repertoires of five healthy adults were deeply sequenced to estimate repertoire size and the extent of clonotype sharing between individuals. To increase sequencing depth and limit assay-specific biases, TCR repertoire library preparation and sequencing were carried out by different laboratories using diverse techniques.

TCR CDR3 regions were amplified from genomic DNA by multiplex PCR using the deep immunoSEQ assay. Extracted genomic DNA from each cell subset was spread evenly across all wells of several immunoSEQ 96-well plates, with each plate serving as a replicate. Each replicate PCR for unsorted PBMC received 300 to 350 ng genomic DNA, equal to about 30,000 T cell genomes. Genomic DNA from unsorted PBMC was sequenced over ten immunoSEQ deep assay plates. The purified libraries were quantified using a Qubit 3.0 fluorometer, sized with a Bioanalyzer 2100, and then quantified again using the KAPA Library Quantification kit. Every immunoSEQ 96-well plate was sequenced on a separate single-read 150-cycle Illumina NextSeq 550 flow cell. As for the authors' bioinformatics: Because the immunoSEQ output included only junctional sequences and no quality scores, the filtering could not be the same as the filtering used for full-length reads. To assign V/J genes and CDR3, sequences were annotated against IMGT germline references using PyIR, a Python wrapper for IgBLAST v1.9. Reads were removed for weak V/J assignments (E-value above 1e-6), missing CDR3, stop codons, out-of-frame junctions, or ambiguous translated residues. V3J clonotypes were defined as sequences sharing an identical inferred V gene, J gene, and CDR3 amino acid sequence. The percentage overlap between two repertoires was calculated by dividing the number of shared unique clonotypes by the size of the smaller repertoire. Richness of each repertoire was evaluated using RTK rarefaction, the Chao1 estimator, and Recon v2.1 estimates of unobserved clonotypes. The source is immuneACCESS, and TCRdb retained only in-frame sequences with V and J called. Part of the clones is not carried over; for the studies checked, unresolved V genes explain less than half of this, and the remainder is unexplained. V, J and clone size were drawn from that table, and D and trimming were deduced from the DNA. The sample profile shows 470,000 or so clones; approximately 84% of them were found once. Of the sample, about 12% is held by the ten largest clones.

Broader findings and caveats from the paper: Only blood was sampled, and tissue TCR repertoires likely differ from those in blood. Because the study included a small number of donors, the genetic and exposure-history diversity represented was limited. Pairwise subsampling indicated that sequencing depth was expected to affect the degree of clonotype sharing among donors.

The germline V gene (reference sequence) specifies MNHNY as CDR1 and SVGAGI as CDR2. The CDR3 measures 15 amino acids from cysteine to phenylalanine. Here the CDR3 DNA is all that survives: 45 bases in frame from base 1. Trimming costs V 5 bases and J 5 bases, and their ends lie 18 bases apart. This sequence uses TRBV6-6 and TRBJ1-1, with TRBD1 perhaps the D gene, on 5 matching bases. This TCR was sampled from a woman aged 35 to 49 in good health. Some clones in this sample may be carry-over from other donors' samples. Sample: PBMCs. CDR3 reads: CASSLQETHRTEAFF. In nucleotide form, the sequence is TGTGCCAGCAGTCTACAGGAAACCCATCGGACTGAAGCTTTCTTT.